This TCR beta chain was identified in a study of low-dose radiotherapy and immunotherapy resistance in tumors. Study details: From cycle 1 day 1, patients took oral aspirin 300 mg every day for four cycles.

First-strand cDNA relied on TRAV- and TRBV-specific primers spanning alpha and beta chains. TCR amplification involved about 19 PCR cycles with a constant-region primer and V-primer adapter. Through in vitro transcription, the mRNA that had been isolated was amplified. Each CDR3 protein is one row after TCRdb ran MiXCR on the reads. The data show about 100,000 distinct CDR3 sequences, with 20% to 25% seen just once and about 4% held by the top ten. This clonotype was seen many times. As to time point: after trial treatment. The treatment: LDRT plus nivolumab, ipilimumab, low-dose cyclophosphamide and aspirin (RACIN trial). Each eligible patient had an advanced solid tumor, and these tumors lacked tumor-infiltrating lymphocytes. This CDR3 is 15 amino acids long. J lost 7 bases, V lost 0 bases, and 2 bases had no gene match. Germline V gene lookup returns CDR1 KGHSH and CDR2 LQKENI.

The TCR originated in a male donor with prostate cancer. The chain joins TRBV18 to TRBJ2-1; 11 nucleotides match TRBD2. Sequencing was performed on PBMCs, taken after low-dose radiotherapy plus immunotherapy. The CDR3 sequence is CASSPPGLAVNEQFF. Here the CDR3 DNA reads TGTGCCAGCTCACCACCGGGACTAGCGGTTAATGAGCAGTTCTTC.